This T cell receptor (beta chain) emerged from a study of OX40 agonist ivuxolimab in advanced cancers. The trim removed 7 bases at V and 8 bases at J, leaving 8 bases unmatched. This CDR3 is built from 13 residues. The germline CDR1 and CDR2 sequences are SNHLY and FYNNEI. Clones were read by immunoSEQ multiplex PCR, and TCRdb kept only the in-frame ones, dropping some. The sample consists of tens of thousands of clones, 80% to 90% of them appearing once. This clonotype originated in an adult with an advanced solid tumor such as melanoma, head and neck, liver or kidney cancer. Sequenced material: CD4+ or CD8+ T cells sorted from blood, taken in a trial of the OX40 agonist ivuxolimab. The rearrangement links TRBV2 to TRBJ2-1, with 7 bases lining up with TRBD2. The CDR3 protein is CASTGEGRYEQFF. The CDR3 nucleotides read TGTGCCAGCACCGGGGAGGGTAGGTATGAGCAGTTCTTC. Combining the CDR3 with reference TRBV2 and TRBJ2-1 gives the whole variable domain EPEVTQTPSHQVTQMGQEVILRCVPISNHLYFYWYRQILGQKVEFLVSFYNNEISEKSEIFDDQFSVERPDGSNFTLKIRSTKLEDSAMYFCASTGEGRYEQFFGPGTRLTVL.